The 5 T cell receptor beta chains below come from one sample, sequenced in a study of blood T cell repertoires in COVID-19. Produced via immunoSEQ multiplex PCR; TCRdb's table is partial and in-frame only. The sample lists 50,000 to 70,000 clones, 85% to 90% occurring once. What was sequenced was peripheral blood. These receptors all stem from a human donor with active COVID-19. The donor label of this sample is uncertain.

This chain joins TRBV7-3 and TRBJ2-6; TRBD1 matches at 9 bases. V lost 3 bases to trimming and J lost 2 bases; unmatched junction nucleotides: 5. The CDR3 length is 17 residues. Germline lookup yields CDR1 SGHTA and CDR2 FQGTGA. The CDR3 reads CASSLGQGSPGANVLTF. Written as DNA, the CDR3 is TGTGCCAGCAGCTTGGGACAGGGTTCCCCTGGGGCCAACGTCCTGACTTTC. The variable domain in full, with the rest retrieved from reference TRBV7-3 and TRBJ2-6, is GAGVSQTPSNKVTEKGKYVELRCDPISGHTALYWYRQSLGQGPEFLIYFQGTGAADDSGLPNDRFFAVRPEGSVSTLKIQRTERGDSAVYLCASSLGQGSPGANVLTFGAGSRLTVL.

This sequence joins TRBV10-3 and TRBJ1-2; tentatively, D is TRBD1 (5 bases). V was trimmed by 1 base and J by 8 bases, leaving 20 bases between them. Germline V gene data show CDR1 as ENHRY and CDR2 as SYGVKD. The CDR3 totals 16 residues. The CDR3 region has the DNA TGTGCCATCAGTGAGTTGGGGCCAGCAGTTAAGGGAGGCTACACCTTC. Its translation is CAISELGPAVKGGYTF.

This chain joins TRBV7-9 and TRBJ1-1, with D maybe TRBD1 (5 bases). V was trimmed by 3 bases and J by 1 base, leaving 15 bases between them. The length of the CDR3 is 16 residues. From germline, CDR1 is SEHNR and CDR2 FQNEAQ (reference sequence). CDR3 DNA sequence: TGTGCCAGCAGCTTCCCCATAGACAGTCAGAACACTGAAGCTTTCTTT. Protein product: CASSFPIDSQNTEAFF. Variable domain in full (rest from reference TRBV7-9 and TRBJ1-1): DTGVSQNPRHKITKRGQNVTFRCDPISEHNRLYWYRQTLGQGPEFLTYFQNEAQLEKSRLLSDRFSAERPKGSFSTLEIQRTEQGDSAMYLCASSFPIDSQNTEAFFGQGTRLTVV.

The chain employs TRBV3-1 (or the pseudogene TRBV3-2) and TRBJ2-7; 8 bases fit TRBD1. The germline CDR1 and CDR2 sequences are LGHDT and YNNKEL (reference sequence). The length of the CDR3 is 15 residues. The ends lost 5 bases at V and 3 bases at J; junction bases unmatched: 9. CDR3: CASSGPGTGLYEQYF. The DNA of the CDR3 is TGTGCCAGCAGCGGACCCGGGACAGGCCTCTACGAGCAGTACTTC.

The chain carries TRBV6-5 and TRBJ2-3, with D possibly being TRBD2 (5 bases). V was cut by 2 bases and J by 3 bases, with 12 bases left in between. Germline V lookup: CDR1 MNHEY, CDR2 SVGAGI. The CDR3 is made up of 15 amino acids. CDR3 residues: CASSYSGTLTDTQYF. CDR3 in DNA: TGTGCCAGCAGTTACAGCGGAACCCTAACAGATACGCAGTATTTT.